This record covers a single TCR beta chain. CDR1 and CDR2 from the germline V gene are SGHRS and YFSETQ. The CDR3 consists of 14 residues. The ends lost 2 bases at V and 3 bases at J; junction bases unmatched: 3. This sample stems from a study of control samples from healthy donors and cancer patients. Measured with immunoSEQ multiplex PCR; TCRdb has only the in-frame clones, and not every one. The sample includes nearly 40,000 clones, approximately 90% seen only once; the top ten take roughly 3.5%. This chain uses TRBV5-1 with TRBJ2-3, with 7 nucleotides matching TRBD2. This TCR was sampled from a woman in her forties or fifties in good health. Sequencing was performed on blood. The chain's CDR3 is CASSLGRVTDTQYF. In nucleotides, the CDR3 is TGCGCCAGCAGCTTAGGGAGGGTAACAGATACGCAGTATTTT. Based on the CDR3 plus reference TRBV5-1 and TRBJ2-3, the full variable domain is KAGVTQTPRYLIKTRGQQVTLSCSPISGHRSVSWYQQTPGQGLQFLFEYFSETQRNKGNFPGRFSGRQFSNSRSEMNVSTLELGDSALYLCASSLGRVTDTQYFGPGTRLTVL.